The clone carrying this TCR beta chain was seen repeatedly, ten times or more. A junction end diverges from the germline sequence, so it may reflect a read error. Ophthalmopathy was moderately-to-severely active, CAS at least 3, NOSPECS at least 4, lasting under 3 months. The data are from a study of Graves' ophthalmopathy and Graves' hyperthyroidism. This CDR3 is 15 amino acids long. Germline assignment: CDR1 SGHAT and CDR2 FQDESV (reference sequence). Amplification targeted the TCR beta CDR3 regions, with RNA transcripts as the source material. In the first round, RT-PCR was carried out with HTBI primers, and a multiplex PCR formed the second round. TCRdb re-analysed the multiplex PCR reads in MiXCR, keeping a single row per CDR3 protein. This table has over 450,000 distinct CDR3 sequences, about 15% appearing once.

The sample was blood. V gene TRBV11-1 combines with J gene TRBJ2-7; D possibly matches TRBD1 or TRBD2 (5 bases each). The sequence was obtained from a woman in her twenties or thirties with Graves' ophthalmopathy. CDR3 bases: TGTGCCAGCAGCTTGCTGCCGGGACGAGGCTACGGGCAGTACTTC. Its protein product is CASSLLPGRGYGQYF.